This T cell receptor beta chain was profiled in a study of blood T cell repertoires in COVID-19. Looking at the study overall: The United States, Italy and Spain supplied acute and convalescent COVID-19 samples.

This clone was seen a few times. Original data processing: Estimation of nucleated cell counts relied on the amplification of reference gene primers. Method: immunoSEQ multiplex PCR; TCRdb's copy keeps in-frame clones and lacks some. V, J and clone size were drawn from that table, and D and trimming were deduced from the DNA. The sample has about 73,000 clones, approximately 92% seen once. Germline-derived CDR1 and CDR2 are SGHNT and YYREEE (reference sequence). This CDR3 has 15 amino acids. J gave up 7 bases and V 7 bases, and 10 bases lay outside the gene matches. The V and J genes are TRBV5-4 and TRBJ1-6; 8 bases match TRBD1. The receptor's source is a man older than 75 with acute or convalescent COVID-19. Sequences were obtained from peripheral blood. DNA for the CDR3: TGTGCCAGCGCCAAGGATAGGACAGGGAATTCACCCCTCCACTTT. It is translated as CASAKDRTGNSPLHF. The full variable domain, its missing parts supplied by reference TRBV5-4 and TRBJ1-6, is ETGVTQSPTHLIKTRGQQVTLRCSSQSGHNTVSWYQQALGQGPQFIFQYYREEENGRGNFPPRFSGLQFPNYSSELNVNALELDDSALYLCASAKDRTGNSPLHFGNGTRLTVT.